This T cell receptor beta chain came from a study of CD8+ T cells in alopecia areata. Study-level background: Severity was scored as percentage of affected scalp area in treated patients.

The germline CDR1 and CDR2 sequences are MNHEY and SMNVEV (reference sequence). This CDR3 is 16 amino acids long. V lost 6 bases and J lost 3, with 15 bases in between. Study-level points and caveats: Persistence during tofacitinib was seen for many expanded lesional clones in scalp and blood. Especially in alopecia totalis/universalis, lesional scalp showed greater clonality than normal scalp did.

Treatment meaning: oral pan-JAK inhibitor, 5-10 mg twice daily. Lesional scalp punch biopsies and peripheral blood came from alopecia areata patients. In this sample, this clone turned up a few times. The antigen is not known. Extraction and reverse transcription of RNA yielded cDNA as the sequencing template. Clones were sequenced by immunoSEQ multiplex PCR, and TCRdb holds only the in-frame ones, with some missing. Among under 200,000 clones listed, 60% to 75% were seen once. The TCR comes from a human donor with alopecia areata. V and J are TRBV27 and TRBJ1-6, with D perhaps TRBD1 (5 bases). The material was CD4+ T cells sorted from blood, obtained at week 24, from a patient treated with tofacitinib. In nucleotides, the CDR3 is TGTGCCAGCAGGCTGCGGGACGCCGACTATAATTCACCCCTCCACTTT. Translated: CASRLRDADYNSPLHF.